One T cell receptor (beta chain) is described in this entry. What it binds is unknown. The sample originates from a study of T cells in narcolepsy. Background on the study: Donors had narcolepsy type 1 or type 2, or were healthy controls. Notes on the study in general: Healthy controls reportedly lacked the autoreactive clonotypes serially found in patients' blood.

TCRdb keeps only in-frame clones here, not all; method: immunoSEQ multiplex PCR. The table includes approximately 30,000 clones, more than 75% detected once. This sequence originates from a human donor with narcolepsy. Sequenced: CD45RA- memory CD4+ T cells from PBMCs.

CDR3 loop: CASRATSTDTQYF. The DNA for the CDR3 is TGTGCCAGCAGGGCGACTAGCACAGATACGCAGTATTTT. The genes are TRBV6-1 and TRBJ2-3; D call uncertain. The CDR3 length is 13 residues. Germline CDR1 is MNHNS and CDR2 is SASEGT. V lost 6 bases to trimming and J lost 0 bases, with 7 bases between them.